This TCR beta chain is drawn from a study of blood T cells in healthy people across ages. This clonotype was detected only a few times. A J-beta primer mix and a sample-barcoded 5' primer were used in a second PCR of about 7 to 11 cycles. TCRdb re-analysed the 5' RACE reads in MiXCR, keeping a single row per CDR3 protein. The data show some 1,800,000 distinct CDR3 sequences, roughly 43% seen once. This CDR3 region has 12 residues. V lost 4 bases, J lost 4 bases, and 7 bases lay in between. CDR1 LNHNV and CDR2 YYDKDF come from the germline V gene (reference sequence). Specimen: blood. The source is a human donor in good health. This chain links TRBV15 with TRBJ1-2; no firm D call. CDR3 nucleotide sequence: TGTGCCACCAGCAATATAGGCTATGGCTACACCTTC. It codes for CATSNIGYGYTF.